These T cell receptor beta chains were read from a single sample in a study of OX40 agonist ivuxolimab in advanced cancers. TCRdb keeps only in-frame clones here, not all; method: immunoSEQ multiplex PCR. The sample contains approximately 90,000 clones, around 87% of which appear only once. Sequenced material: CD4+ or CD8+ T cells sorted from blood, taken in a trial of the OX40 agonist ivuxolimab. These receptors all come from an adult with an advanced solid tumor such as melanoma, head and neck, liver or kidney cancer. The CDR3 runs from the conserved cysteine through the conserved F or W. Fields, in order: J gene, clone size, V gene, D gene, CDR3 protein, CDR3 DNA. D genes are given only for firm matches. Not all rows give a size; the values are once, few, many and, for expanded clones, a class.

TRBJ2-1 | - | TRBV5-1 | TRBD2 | CASSKFRTSGSNEQFF | TGCGCCAGCAGCAAGTTCAGGACTAGCGGGAGTAATGAGCAGTTCTTC
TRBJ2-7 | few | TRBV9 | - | CASSVGLFGEQYF | TGTGCCAGCAGCGTAGGTTTGTTCGGCGAGCAGTACTTC
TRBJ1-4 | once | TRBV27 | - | CASSLTRAATNEKLFF | TGTGCCAGCAGTCTAACCCGGGCAGCAACTAATGAAAAACTGTTTTTT
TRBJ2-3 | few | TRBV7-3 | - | CASSLATSTDTQYF | TGTGCCAGCAGCTTAGCCACCAGCACAGATACGCAGTATTTT
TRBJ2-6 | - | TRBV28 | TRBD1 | CASSLWGTGWSGANALTF | TGTGCCAGCAGTTTATGGGGGACAGGTTGGTCTGGGGCCAACGCCCTGACTTTC
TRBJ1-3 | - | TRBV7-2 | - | CASSSVDSGNTIYF | TGTGCCAGCAGCTCCGTTGACAGTGGTAACACCATATATTTT
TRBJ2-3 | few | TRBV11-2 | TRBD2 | CASSLRLAGAYGTDTQYF | TGTGCCAGCAGCTTGAGACTAGCGGGAGCCTATGGCACAGATACGCAGTATTTT
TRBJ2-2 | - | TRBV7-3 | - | CASSSSSTGELFF | TGTGCCAGCAGCTCCTCTAGCACCGGGGAGCTGTTTTTT
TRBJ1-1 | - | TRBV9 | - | CASSVASGMQGEAFF | TGTGCCAGCAGCGTAGCCTCCGGAATGCAGGGTGAGGCTTTCTTT
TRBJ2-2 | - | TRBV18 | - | CASSSAEGRNTGELFF | TGTGCCAGCTCCTCAGCGGAGGGAAGGAACACCGGGGAGCTGTTTTTT
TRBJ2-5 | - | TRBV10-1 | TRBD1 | CASSEGTGARETQYF | TGCGCCAGCAGTGAAGGGACAGGGGCCAGAGAGACCCAGTACTTC
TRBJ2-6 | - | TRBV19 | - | CASSIYSSGANVLTF | TGTGCCAGTAGTATATACTCTTCTGGGGCCAACGTCCTGACTTTC
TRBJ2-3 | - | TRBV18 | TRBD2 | CASSPPRLAGGTDTQYF | TGTGCCAGCTCACCACCGAGGCTAGCGGGAGGAACAGATACGCAGTATTTT
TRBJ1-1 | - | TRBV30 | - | CAWSVRAGTEAFF | TGTGCCTGGAGTGTACGGGCGGGGACTGAAGCTTTCTTT
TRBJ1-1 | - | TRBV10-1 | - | CASSVHRGAEAFF | TGCGCCAGCAGTGTTCATCGGGGCGCTGAAGCTTTCTTT
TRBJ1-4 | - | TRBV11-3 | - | CASSFGGEKLFF | TGTGCCAGCAGCTTCGGTGGTGAAAAACTGTTTTTT
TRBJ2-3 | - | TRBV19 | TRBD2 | CASMDSLGLAGGIRSTDTQYF | TGTGCCAGTATGGACAGTTTGGGACTAGCGGGAGGCATTAGAAGCACAGATACGCAGTATTTT
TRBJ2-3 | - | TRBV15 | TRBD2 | CATSRDPLAGSSDTQYF | TGTGCCACCAGCAGAGACCCACTAGCGGGGAGTTCAGATACGCAGTATTTT
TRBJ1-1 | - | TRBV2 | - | CASGQGAEAFF | TGTGCCAGCGGGCAGGGCGCTGAAGCTTTCTTT
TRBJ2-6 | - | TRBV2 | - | CASSRTSGANVLTF | TGTGCCAGCAGTAGGACCTCTGGGGCCAACGTCCTGACTTTC
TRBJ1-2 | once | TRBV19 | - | CASSPQGRDYGYTF | TGTGCCAGTAGTCCACAAGGAAGGGACTATGGCTACACCTTC
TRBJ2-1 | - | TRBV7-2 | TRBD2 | CASSDSTSGRYEQFF | TGTGCCAGCAGCGATTCGACTAGCGGGAGATATGAGCAGTTCTTC
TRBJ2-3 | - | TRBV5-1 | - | CASSLAEVGGTTDTQYF | TGCGCCAGCAGCTTGGCCGAGGTGGGAGGAACAACAGATACGCAGTATTTT
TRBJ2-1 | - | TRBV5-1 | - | CASSLDSFKYNEQFF | TGCGCCAGCAGCTTGGACAGTTTTAAATACAATGAGCAGTTCTTC
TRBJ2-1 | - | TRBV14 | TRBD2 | CASSQVLGLVFSPTYNEQFF | TGTGCCAGCAGCCAAGTTTTGGGACTAGTTTTTTCCCCAACGTACAATGAGCAGTTCTTC
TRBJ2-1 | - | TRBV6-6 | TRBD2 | CASSYWAAGNEQFF | TGTGCCAGCAGTTACTGGGCAGCGGGGAATGAGCAGTTCTTC
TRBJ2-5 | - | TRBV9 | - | CASSTRGAARETQYF | TGTGCCAGCAGCACCCGAGGAGCGGCCCGAGAGACCCAGTACTTC
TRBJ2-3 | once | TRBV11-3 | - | CASSPRDSTDTQYF | TGTGCCAGCAGCCCCCGGGACAGCACAGATACGCAGTATTTT
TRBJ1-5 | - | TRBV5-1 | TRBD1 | CASSLGQGAYQPQHF | TGCGCCAGCAGCTTGGGACAGGGGGCTTATCAGCCCCAGCATTTT
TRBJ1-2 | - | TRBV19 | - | CASSRGAGSTF | TGTGCCAGTAGTCGGGGGGCAGGCTCCACCTTC
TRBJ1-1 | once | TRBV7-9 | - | CASSSTWVAGDTEAFF | TGTGCCAGCAGCTCGACCTGGGTGGCAGGGGACACTGAAGCTTTCTTT
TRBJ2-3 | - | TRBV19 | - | CASSMGPSGTDTQYF | TGTGCCAGTAGTATGGGCCCCAGTGGCACAGATACGCAGTATTTT
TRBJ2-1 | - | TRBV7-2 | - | CASSLELNYYNEQFF | TGTGCCAGCAGCTTAGAACTCAATTACTACAATGAGCAGTTCTTC
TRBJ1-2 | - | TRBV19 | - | CASSRRDTPNYGYTF | TGTGCCAGTAGTAGACGGGACACTCCTAACTATGGCTACACCTTC
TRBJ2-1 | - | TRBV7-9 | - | CASSQWGRGKNNEQFF | TGTGCCAGCAGCCAGTGGGGCAGGGGAAAGAACAATGAGCAGTTCTTC
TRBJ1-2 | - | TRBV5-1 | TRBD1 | CAGSLADRDYGYTF | TGCGCCGGCAGCTTGGCCGACAGGGACTATGGCTACACCTTC
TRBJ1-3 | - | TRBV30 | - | CAWSVGVPGGNTIYF | TGTGCCTGGAGTGTCGGGGTCCCGGGTGGAAACACCATATATTTT
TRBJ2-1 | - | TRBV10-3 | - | CAIKGTSEYNEQFF | TGTGCCATCAAAGGGACCTCGGAATACAATGAGCAGTTCTTC
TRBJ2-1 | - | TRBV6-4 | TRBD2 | CASRRLAGGSNNEQFF | TGTGCCAGCAGGAGACTAGCGGGAGGGTCTAACAATGAGCAGTTCTTC
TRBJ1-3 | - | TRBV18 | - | CASSPRATGTGNTIYF | TGTGCCAGCTCACCCAGGGCCACAGGGACTGGAAACACCATATATTTT
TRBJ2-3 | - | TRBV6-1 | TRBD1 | CASRISRGQTDTQYF | TGTGCCAGCCGAATCTCCAGGGGGCAGACAGATACGCAGTATTTT
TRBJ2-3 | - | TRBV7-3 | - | CASSLSFSGTDTQYF | TGTGCCAGCAGCTTAAGCTTCTCTGGCACAGATACGCAGTATTTT
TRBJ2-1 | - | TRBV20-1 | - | CSAYWVGEQFF | TGCAGTGCTTACTGGGTGGGTGAGCAGTTCTTC
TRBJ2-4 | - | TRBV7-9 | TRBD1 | CASSWDRGDIQYF | TGTGCCAGCAGCTGGGACAGGGGTGACATTCAGTACTTC
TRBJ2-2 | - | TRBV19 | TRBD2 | CASSTIAGGPGELFF | TGTGCCAGTAGTACCATAGCGGGAGGGCCCGGGGAGCTGTTTTTT
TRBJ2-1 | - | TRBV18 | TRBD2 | CASSPLPSGSLNEQFF | TGTGCCAGCTCACCACTTCCAAGCGGGAGCTTAAATGAGCAGTTCTTC
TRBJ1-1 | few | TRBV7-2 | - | CASSLAQGNTEAFF | TGTGCCAGCAGCTTAGCGCAGGGGAACACTGAAGCTTTCTTT
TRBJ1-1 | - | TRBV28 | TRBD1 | CASSPSAGGAEAFF | TGTGCCAGCAGTCCCTCCGCAGGGGGCGCGGAGGCTTTCTTT
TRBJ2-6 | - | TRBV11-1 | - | CASSPYYRSAGANVLTF | TGTGCCAGCAGCCCGTACTACAGGTCCGCCGGGGCCAACGTCCTGACTTTC
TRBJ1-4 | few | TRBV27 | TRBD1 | CASSWETGGSEKLFF | TGTGCCAGCAGTTGGGAGACAGGGGGCAGTGAAAAACTGTTTTTT